The clone carrying this T cell receptor beta chain has at least ten counts. Its antigen is undetermined. The data were taken from a study of metastatic and nonmetastatic thyroid tumors. At the level of the study: Patients with malignant and benign thyroid disease provided blood and tumor or nodule tissue, whose repertoires were compared.

Patients underwent thyroid surgery, and none had received any treatment before it. Study-wide results and caveats: Patients with malignant thyroid tumors reportedly had significantly higher TCR beta diversity than those with benign nodules, in blood and tumor.

This CDR3 comprises 15 residues. The germline gives CDR1 LGHDT, CDR2 YNNKEL (reference sequence). V trimming: 1 base; J trimming: 6 bases; junction bases outside the gene matches: 5. TCRdb re-called the PCR reads with MiXCR. This sample carries about 36,000 clones, less than 25% of them seen once, and the ten largest clones take around 15%. This receptor was taken from a female donor with papillary thyroid cancer or a benign thyroid nodule (not recorded which). Some clones in this sample may be carry-over from other donors' samples. Sample: blood. The chain couples TRBV3-1 to TRBJ2-1, with 8 bases lining up with TRBD2. CDR3 sequence: CASSQGTSRSNEQFF. CDR3 sequence (DNA): TGTGCCAGCAGCCAAGGGACTAGCCGCTCCAATGAGCAGTTCTTC.